Presented here are 17 T cell receptor beta chains from one specimen sequenced in a study of shared clonotypes between healthy human individuals (dated by TCRdb to 2020 to 2021). To prepare the library, the immunoSEQ multiplex PCR assay was applied. This is the immuneACCESS table as TCRdb keeps it, with only in-frame sequences that have V and J called. A part of the clones is gone; compared with another copy, unresolved V genes explain less than half, and the rest is unexplained. Present in this sample are 400,000 to 500,000 clones, about 79% of which were seen just once. The ten most abundant clones make up 13% of the sample. Material: PBMCs. These receptors all stem from a woman in her thirties or forties in good health. Some clones in this sample may be carry-over from other donors' samples.

The chain carries TRBV19 and TRBJ2-5, with 9 nucleotides matching TRBD1. V lost 2 bases and J lost 5; bases outside the gene matches: 3. Germline loops: CDR1 LNHDA, CDR2 SQIVND (reference sequence). This CDR3 contains 14 residues. This CDR3 is CASSITGGSETQYF. In DNA, the CDR3 is TGTGCCAGTAGTATAACAGGGGGCAGTGAGACCCAGTACTTC.

This clone was recorded a few times. In DNA, the CDR3 is TGTGCCAGCAGCCAAGAATATGCGGACAGGGAGCAGTACTTC. Amino acids: CASSQEYADREQYF. The chain couples TRBV4-2 to TRBJ2-7, with 7 nucleotides matching TRBD1. Germline CDR1 and CDR2: LGHNA and YNFKEQ. The CDR3 spans 14 residues. Unmatched junction bases numbered 6, after V lost 0 bases and J lost 7 bases.

This clone was detected only a few times. The chain uses TRBV27 and TRBJ1-1, with D maybe TRBD1 (5 bases). The CDR3 length is 12 residues. V shed 5 bases and J shed 11 bases, with 15 bases lying between them. Per germline, CDR1 MNHEY and CDR2 SMNVEV (reference sequence). CDR3 nucleotides: TGTGCCAGCAGTACAGCGGGGGATGCGGCTTTCTTT. It yields the protein CASSTAGDAAFF.

The chain employs TRBV5-1 and TRBJ2-1; 11 positions agree with TRBD2. With 4 bases clipped from V and 7 bases from J, the junction kept 10 bases outside the gene matches. The germline gives CDR1 SGHRS, CDR2 YFSETQ. The CDR3 runs to 16 residues. CDR3 nucleotide sequence: TGCGCCAGCAGCCAAACTAGCGGGAGTTTAGCGAATGAGCAGTTCTTC. Encoded protein: CASSQTSGSLANEQFF. The variable domain in full, with the rest retrieved from reference TRBV5-1 and TRBJ2-1, is KAGVTQTPRYLIKTRGQQVTLSCSPISGHRSVSWYQQTPGQGLQFLFEYFSETQRNKGNFPGRFSGRQFSNSRSEMNVSTLELGDSALYLCASSQTSGSLANEQFFGPGTRLTVL.

The V and J genes are TRBV30 and TRBJ2-2; a possible D gene is TRBD2 (7 bases). This CDR3 comprises 15 residues. Germline lookup yields CDR1 GTSNPN and CDR2 SVGIG (reference sequence). Trimming left V 3 bases short and J 0 bases short, with 11 bases between. The CDR3 nucleotides are TGTGCCTGGAGAGGGGGAGGGGCGAACACCGGGGAGCTGTTTTTT. Amino acid sequence: CAWRGGGANTGELFF.

The V and J genes are TRBV7-2 and TRBJ1-2; D is undetermined. V was shortened by 5 bases and J by 7 bases, with 11 bases between the two germline ends. Looked up from germline, CDR1 is SGHTA and CDR2 is FQGNSA. This CDR3 region has 12 residues. Written as DNA, the CDR3 is TGTGCCAGCAGCCATGACACGAGTGGCTACACCTTC. Its protein product is CASSHDTSGYTF. Full variable domain (missing parts from reference TRBV7-2 and TRBJ1-2): GAGVSQSPSNKVTEKGKDVELRCDPISGHTALYWYRQSLGQGLEFLIYFQGNSAPDKSGLPSDRFSAERTGGSVSTLTIQRTQQEDSAVYLCASSHDTSGYTFGSGTRLTVV.

The chain joins TRBV18 to TRBJ2-5, with 9 bases matching TRBD2. This CDR3 region has 15 residues. Germline CDR1 and CDR2: KGHSH and LQKENI. V was pared by 3 bases and J by 5 bases, with 7 bases of the junction left unmatched. The CDR3 reads CASSPRLADGETQYF. In DNA, the CDR3 is TGTGCCAGCTCACCGCGACTAGCGGATGGGGAGACCCAGTACTTC. The complete variable domain, with remaining parts taken from reference TRBV18 and TRBJ2-5, reads NAGVMQNPRHLVRRRGQEARLRCSPMKGHSHVYWYRQLPEEGLKFMVYLQKENIIDESGMPKERFSAEFPKEGPSILRIQQVVRGDSAAYFCASSPRLADGETQYFGPGTRLLVL.

The DNA of the CDR3 is TGTGCCAGTAGTATCCGGACAGGGGGCTATTACGAGCAGTACTTC. Translation: CASSIRTGGYYEQYF. J is TRBJ2-7 and V is TRBV19, with 11 bases identical to TRBD1. Germline CDR1 and CDR2: LNHDA and SQIVND (reference sequence). V dropped 3 bases and J dropped 4; count of bases not matched to a gene: 5. This CDR3 contains 15 residues.

This clone was seen more than once but under ten times. The chain couples TRBV7-2 to TRBJ1-2; D not resolved. The germline CDR1 and CDR2 sequences are SGHTA and FQGNSA. The V end lost 5 bases, the J end lost 4 bases, and 17 bases lay between the germline ends. The CDR3 has 15 amino acids. The CDR3 DNA sequence: TGTGCCAGCAGCCTCCGGCGGGGTCTCGGCTATGGCTACACCTTC. It specifies CASSLRRGLGYGYTF.

The V and J genes are TRBV30 and TRBJ2-7, with 10 bases aligning to TRBD2. The CDR3 extends over 14 amino acids. From germline, CDR1 is GTSNPN and CDR2 SVGIG (reference sequence). The trim removed 2 bases at V and 0 bases at J, leaving 1 base unmatched. This CDR3 reads CAWSIAGGSYEQYF. The CDR3 DNA is TGTGCCTGGAGTATAGCGGGGGGCTCCTACGAGCAGTACTTC.

The rearrangement uses TRBV10-2 and TRBJ2-7; no clear D gene. This CDR3 is built from 14 residues. Germline V gene data show CDR1 as WSHSY and CDR2 as SAAADI. The V end was cut by 3 bases, the J end by 3 bases, with 12 bases between. DNA for the CDR3: TGCGCCAGCAGTGATCTTTTAATGTACTACGAGCAGTACTTC. It encodes CASSDLLMYYEQYF.

The J gene is TRBJ1-4, the V gene TRBV7-8; the D is unclear. Germline CDR1 reads SGHVS; CDR2 reads FQNEAQ. This CDR3 has 16 residues. The V and J ends lost 3 bases and 0 bases respectively, with 11 bases between them. CDR3 loop: CASSLFPGATNEKLFF. DNA for the CDR3: TGTGCCAGCAGCTTGTTCCCGGGCGCAACTAATGAAAAACTGTTTTTT.

This clone showed up just a few times. This chain connects TRBV29-1 to TRBJ2-5; the D gene is possibly TRBD1 (6 bases). The CDR3 has 13 residues. Trimming removed 7 bases at V and 5 bases at J, with 17 bases between. The V gene's germline CDR1 is SQVTM and CDR2 ANQGSEA. CDR3 region: CSAVSQGGETQYF. The CDR3, as DNA: TGCAGCGCCGTCTCACAGGGCGGCGAGACCCAGTACTTC.

The gene calls are TRBV18 and TRBJ2-7; maybe TRBD1 (6 bases). Germline CDR1 and CDR2: KGHSH and LQKENI. V dropped 0 bases and J dropped 6 bases, with 12 bases sitting between them. The CDR3 covers 14 residues. The CDR3 reads CASSPPSGVGEQYF. In DNA form, the CDR3 reads TGTGCCAGCTCACCACCATCAGGGGTCGGCGAGCAGTACTTC.

This clone occurred many times. V gene TRBV28 combines with J gene TRBJ1-2; the match to TRBD1 covers 8 bases. The V gene end was trimmed by 5 bases and the J gene end by 8 bases; junction bases not matched to a gene: 7. This CDR3 spans 13 amino acids. CDR1 is MDHEN, CDR2 SYDVKM, per germline. CDR3 in DNA: TGTGCCAGCAGTCCCGCGGGACAGGAAGGCTACACCTTC. It yields the protein CASSPAGQEGYTF.

The rearrangement links TRBV14 to TRBJ2-5; D is undetermined. CDR1 and CDR2 (germline): SGHDN, FVKESK. This CDR3 has 14 residues. V lost 3 bases and J 5 bases, leaving 13 bases between the germline ends. CDR3: CASSQRWEKETQYF. In nucleotides, the CDR3 is TGTGCCAGCAGCCAGAGGTGGGAAAAGGAGACCCAGTACTTC.

The rearrangement joins TRBV30 to TRBJ2-3, with D tentatively TRBD2 (6 bases). The CDR3 contains 12 residues. The germline gives CDR1 GTSNPN, CDR2 SVGIG (reference sequence). V lost 5 bases, J lost 6 bases, and 12 bases lay in between. CDR3 in amino acids: CAWAPGGDTQYF. The CDR3 nucleotides are TGTGCCTGGGCCCCTGGGGGGGATACGCAGTATTTT.